This T cell receptor (beta chain) is from a study of T cell clones after liver transplantation. Looking at the study overall: Liver transplant recipients had immunosuppression withdrawal attempted within 2 years.

The CDR3 loop spans 15 amino acids. Germline V gene data show CDR1 as SGHVS and CDR2 as FQNEAQ. Trimming removed 5 bases at V and 3 bases at J, with 17 bases between. Profiling relied on immunoSEQ multiplex PCR, and the TCRdb table lists in-frame clones only, not all of them. This sample carries 55,000 or so clones, 65% to 75% of them seen once, and the ten largest clones take about 15%. This clone has at least ten counts. Its specificity is not known. Study results and limitations: Compared with third party-reactive sequences, donor-reactive ones declined more, independent of withdrawal success. Low donor cell numbers restricted donor-reactive repertoire measurement in a couple of subjects.

The sample consisted of CD4+ T cells from blood, taken before liver transplant. The rearrangement uses TRBV7-8 and TRBJ2-7, with D tentatively TRBD1 (6 bases). The sequence came from a human donor who received a liver transplant. The DNA for the CDR3 is TGTGCCAGCAGCCCATGGGGGCACCGAATCTACGAGCAGTACTTC. It is translated as CASSPWGHRIYEQYF.